This is a list of T cell receptor beta chains from one sample in a study of neurological immune-mediated disorders. TCRdb re-analysed the 5' RACE reads in MiXCR, keeping a single row per CDR3 protein. This table has some 50,000 distinct CDR3 sequences, around 12% appearing once. The sequenced sample consisted of PBMCs. The source is a male donor with HTLV-1-associated myelopathy (HAM/TSP). The CDR3 runs from the conserved cysteine through the conserved F or W. The D gene is left open where the match is weak. Rows may omit the clone size; those that give it use once, few, many or a size class.

cdr3_nt: TGCGCCAGCAGCTTGACAGGGATCACAGATACGCAGTATTTT
cdr3_aa: CASSLTGITDTQYF
j_call: TRBJ2-3
v_call: TRBV5-1
clone_size: many
d_call: .

cdr3_nt: TGCAGTGCTCGGGTGAACACTGAAGCTTTCTTT
cdr3_aa: CSARVNTEAFF
j_call: TRBJ1-1
v_call: TRBV20-1
clone_size: many
d_call: .

cdr3_nt: TGTGCCAGCAGCTTGGGGCATGTCCTAACTAATGAGCAGTTCTTC
cdr3_aa: CASSLGHVLTNEQFF
j_call: TRBJ2-1
v_call: TRBV5-6
clone_size: many
d_call: .

cdr3_nt: TGTGCCATCAGCCAACCTAGCAAGAGCACAGATACGCAGTATTTT
cdr3_aa: CAISQPSKSTDTQYF
j_call: TRBJ2-3
v_call: TRBV10-3
clone_size: many
d_call: .

cdr3_nt: TGTGCCAGCAGCGTACAGGGGTGGAATTCACCCCTCCACTTT
cdr3_aa: CASSVQGWNSPLHF
j_call: TRBJ1-6
v_call: TRBV7-9
clone_size: many
d_call: TRBD1

cdr3_nt: TGTGCCAGCAGGACCGTGAGTGGGGAGCTGTTTTTT
cdr3_aa: CASRTVSGELFF
j_call: TRBJ2-2
v_call: TRBV7-9
clone_size: .
d_call: .

cdr3_nt: TGTGCCAGCAGTGTAGGACAGGGGGGAAACGAGCAGTACTTC
cdr3_aa: CASSVGQGGNEQYF
j_call: TRBJ2-7
v_call: TRBV27
clone_size: .
d_call: TRBD1

cdr3_nt: TGTGCCAGTGAGGAGGGCAACGAGCAGTACTTC
cdr3_aa: CASEEGNEQYF
j_call: TRBJ2-7
v_call: TRBV6-2/TRBV6-3
clone_size: many
d_call: .

cdr3_nt: TGCGCCAGCAGCGGGGGGCAGACCAGCTCCTACAATGAGCAGTTCTTC
cdr3_aa: CASSGGQTSSYNEQFF
j_call: TRBJ2-1
v_call: TRBV5-1
clone_size: many
d_call: .

cdr3_nt: TGCGCCAGCAGCTCCGGGACAGGCGCCTTTAACACTGAAGCTTTCTTT
cdr3_aa: CASSSGTGAFNTEAFF
j_call: TRBJ1-1
v_call: TRBV5-1
clone_size: many
d_call: TRBD1

cdr3_nt: TGCGCCAGCAGCCCCCCCCTAGCGGGGACGAACACCGGGGAGCTGTTTTTT
cdr3_aa: CASSPPLAGTNTGELFF
j_call: TRBJ2-2
v_call: TRBV5-1
clone_size: .
d_call: TRBD2

cdr3_nt: TGTGCCAGCAGCGTGGGTCGGGGGCCCTACAATGAGCAGTTCTTC
cdr3_aa: CASSVGRGPYNEQFF
j_call: TRBJ2-1
v_call: TRBV9
clone_size: many
d_call: .

cdr3_nt: TGTGCCAGCAGCTTCAGGGGGGCCCACACCGGGGAGCTGTTTTTT
cdr3_aa: CASSFRGAHTGELFF
j_call: TRBJ2-2
v_call: TRBV7-2
clone_size: many
d_call: .

cdr3_nt: TGCAGTGCTGCAGGGGCGGTAGGCAATCAGCCCCAGCATTTT
cdr3_aa: CSAAGAVGNQPQHF
j_call: TRBJ1-5
v_call: TRBV20-1
clone_size: many
d_call: .

cdr3_nt: TGCGCCAGCGGCGCTCCGGAACAGGGAAATGAGCAGTTCTTC
cdr3_aa: CASGAPEQGNEQFF
j_call: TRBJ2-1
v_call: TRBV5-1
clone_size: many
d_call: .

cdr3_nt: TGCGCCAGCAGCTTGGAAGGGAGCTCCTACGAGCAGTACTTC
cdr3_aa: CASSLEGSSYEQYF
j_call: TRBJ2-7
v_call: TRBV5-1
clone_size: many
d_call: .

cdr3_nt: TGTGCCAGCAGTCCCAATCCGGGACGGCGGTCAGAAAAACTGTTTTTT
cdr3_aa: CASSPNPGRRSEKLFF
j_call: TRBJ1-4
v_call: TRBV28
clone_size: many
d_call: .

cdr3_nt: TGTGCCAGCAGTTTGGCAGGGGCTGACGAAAAACTGTTTTTT
cdr3_aa: CASSLAGADEKLFF
j_call: TRBJ1-4
v_call: TRBV6-5
clone_size: many
d_call: .

cdr3_nt: TGTGCTAGCAGCTTAGTGGGGGGAGAGACCCAGTACTTC
cdr3_aa: CASSLVGGETQYF
j_call: TRBJ2-5
v_call: TRBV7-7
clone_size: many
d_call: .

cdr3_nt: TGCAGTGCTAATGAACCCTACCGGGACAGGGGAGGCACTGAAGCTTTCTTT
cdr3_aa: CSANEPYRDRGGTEAFF
j_call: TRBJ1-1
v_call: TRBV20-1
clone_size: .
d_call: TRBD1

cdr3_nt: TGCGCCAGCAGCGGGTCAGGGTTAGTGGCCTTC
cdr3_aa: CASSGSGLVAF
j_call: TRBJ2-1
v_call: TRBV5-1
clone_size: many
d_call: .

cdr3_nt: TGTGCCAGCAGCCAAGAAGGAGGGAGGACAGATACGCAGTATTTT
cdr3_aa: CASSQEGGRTDTQYF
j_call: TRBJ2-3
v_call: TRBV3-1
clone_size: many
d_call: .

cdr3_nt: TGCAGCGTTTCATCAAGAATCTATGGCTACACCTTC
cdr3_aa: CSVSSRIYGYTF
j_call: TRBJ1-2
v_call: TRBV29-1
clone_size: many
d_call: .

cdr3_nt: TGTGCCAGCAGCTTGGGAGGGGGCCGGGGCGGGGAGCTGTTTTTT
cdr3_aa: CASSLGGGRGGELFF
j_call: TRBJ2-2
v_call: TRBV5-5
clone_size: many
d_call: TRBD1

cdr3_nt: TGTGCCAGCTCTGAGCAGCAGAATAACTATGGCTACACCTTC
cdr3_aa: CASSEQQNNYGYTF
j_call: TRBJ1-2
v_call: TRBV18
clone_size: many
d_call: .

cdr3_nt: TGCAGCGTTGAGGCCGCTGAGGGTGGCTACACCTTC
cdr3_aa: CSVEAAEGGYTF
j_call: TRBJ1-2
v_call: TRBV29-1
clone_size: many
d_call: .

cdr3_nt: TGTGCCAGCAGCTTAGCGTTAGGGATGAACACTGAAGCTTTCTTT
cdr3_aa: CASSLALGMNTEAFF
j_call: TRBJ1-1
v_call: TRBV7-9
clone_size: many
d_call: .

cdr3_nt: TGCAGTGCTCTCTTGGGGGACCGCGGGTATTTT
cdr3_aa: CSALLGDRGYF
j_call: TRBJ2-3
v_call: TRBV20-1
clone_size: .
d_call: .

cdr3_nt: TGCAGTGCCGAAGAGGCTAGCGGGGGGGCAGGAGAGCAGTTCTTC
cdr3_aa: CSAEEASGGAGEQFF
j_call: TRBJ2-1
v_call: TRBV20-1
clone_size: many
d_call: TRBD2

cdr3_nt: TGCGCCAGCAGGTACAATGAGCAGTTCTTC
cdr3_aa: CASRYNEQFF
j_call: TRBJ2-1
v_call: TRBV10-2
clone_size: many
d_call: .

cdr3_nt: TGTGCCAGCAGACAGGGGGGCTCATCCGAGCAGTACTTC
cdr3_aa: CASRQGGSSEQYF
j_call: TRBJ2-7
v_call: TRBV6-5
clone_size: many
d_call: TRBD1

cdr3_nt: TGTGCCAGCAGCTTCGGGCAGGGGGCGCGGTCCTATAATTCACCCCTCCACTTT
cdr3_aa: CASSFGQGARSYNSPLHF
j_call: TRBJ1-6
v_call: TRBV5-6
clone_size: many
d_call: TRBD1

cdr3_nt: TGCGCCAGCAGCTTTGGATCCTACGAGCAGTACTTC
cdr3_aa: CASSFGSYEQYF
j_call: TRBJ2-7
v_call: TRBV5-1
clone_size: many
d_call: .

cdr3_nt: TGCGCCAGCAGCGAAAGGGCGAGAGATACGCAGTATTTT
cdr3_aa: CASSERARDTQYF
j_call: TRBJ2-3
v_call: TRBV5-1
clone_size: many
d_call: .

cdr3_nt: TGTGCCAGCAGTGAAATTGCGAGCACCGGGGAGCTGTTTTTT
cdr3_aa: CASSEIASTGELFF
j_call: TRBJ2-2
v_call: TRBV2
clone_size: many
d_call: .

cdr3_nt: TGTGCCAGCAACCTGCGGGCGATCTACAATGAGCAGTTCTTC
cdr3_aa: CASNLRAIYNEQFF
j_call: TRBJ2-1
v_call: TRBV7-2
clone_size: many
d_call: .

cdr3_nt: TGTGCCAGCAGTTCGCGGGGGGCCAACCAAGAGACCCAGTACTTC
cdr3_aa: CASSSRGANQETQYF
j_call: TRBJ2-5
v_call: TRBV6-6
clone_size: many
d_call: TRBD2

cdr3_nt: TGCAGTGCTCCGTCTGTGGGGGGCACTTGGGCCCAGTACTTC
cdr3_aa: CSAPSVGGTWAQYF
j_call: TRBJ2-5
v_call: TRBV20-1
clone_size: many
d_call: .

cdr3_nt: TGTGCCATCAGTGAGTTGGCCCAAGCCGACGAGCAGTACTTC
cdr3_aa: CAISELAQADEQYF
j_call: TRBJ2-7
v_call: TRBV10-3
clone_size: many
d_call: .

cdr3_nt: TGTGCCAGCAGCTCCCGGGACGGTACAGATACGCAGTATTTT
cdr3_aa: CASSSRDGTDTQYF
j_call: TRBJ2-3
v_call: TRBV11-3
clone_size: .
d_call: .

cdr3_nt: TGTGCCAGCAGTTCAAACACCGGGGAGCTGTTTTTT
cdr3_aa: CASSSNTGELFF
j_call: TRBJ2-2
v_call: TRBV6-2/TRBV6-3
clone_size: many
d_call: .

cdr3_nt: TGTGCCAGCAGCGTAGAAGACCAAGAGACCCAGTACTTC
cdr3_aa: CASSVEDQETQYF
j_call: TRBJ2-5
v_call: TRBV9
clone_size: many
d_call: .

cdr3_nt: TGTGCCAGCAGTCCCACAGGCTGGAACGAGCAGTACTTC
cdr3_aa: CASSPTGWNEQYF
j_call: TRBJ2-7
v_call: TRBV12-3/TRBV12-4
clone_size: many
d_call: .

cdr3_nt: TGTGCCCTCAGCTGGGAGGACAGGAACACCGGGGAGCTGTTTTTT
cdr3_aa: CALSWEDRNTGELFF
j_call: TRBJ2-2
v_call: TRBV7-2
clone_size: .
d_call: .

cdr3_nt: TGCGCCAGCAGCACCGGGACAAAGACCTACGAGCAGTACTTC
cdr3_aa: CASSTGTKTYEQYF
j_call: TRBJ2-7
v_call: TRBV5-1
clone_size: many
d_call: .

cdr3_nt: TGCAGTGCTAGAGATCCTAGGTCCAGTAGCACAGATACGCAGTATTTT
cdr3_aa: CSARDPRSSSTDTQYF
j_call: TRBJ2-3
v_call: TRBV20-1
clone_size: .
d_call: .

cdr3_nt: TGTGCCAGCAGCTTCTACTACGAGCAGTACTTC
cdr3_aa: CASSFYYEQYF
j_call: TRBJ2-7
v_call: TRBV7-2
clone_size: many
d_call: .

cdr3_nt: TGTGCCAGCAGCCTTGGCAGCAGGAACTATGGCTACACCTTC
cdr3_aa: CASSLGSRNYGYTF
j_call: TRBJ1-2
v_call: TRBV5-5
clone_size: many
d_call: .

cdr3_nt: TGCAGTGCTAGCCGCGGAGGGGACACCGGGGAGCTGTTTTTT
cdr3_aa: CSASRGGDTGELFF
j_call: TRBJ2-2
v_call: TRBV20-1
clone_size: many
d_call: .

cdr3_nt: TGTGCCAGCAGCTTCGGAGGGGGGGGAAGCTCCTACAATGAGCAGTTCTTC
cdr3_aa: CASSFGGGGSSYNEQFF
j_call: TRBJ2-1
v_call: TRBV7-2
clone_size: many
d_call: .

cdr3_nt: TGTGCCAGCAGACAACTGAACACTGAAGCTTTCTTT
cdr3_aa: CASRQLNTEAFF
j_call: TRBJ1-1
v_call: TRBV3-1
clone_size: many
d_call: .

cdr3_nt: TGTGCCAGCAGCCCCCGGTTCAGAGAGCAGTACTTC
cdr3_aa: CASSPRFREQYF
j_call: TRBJ2-7
v_call: TRBV11-2
clone_size: .
d_call: .

cdr3_nt: TGTGCCAGCAGACCGGGACGGCTTAACTATGGCTACACCTTC
cdr3_aa: CASRPGRLNYGYTF
j_call: TRBJ1-2
v_call: TRBV6-5
clone_size: many
d_call: .

cdr3_nt: TGCGCCAGCAGCCAAGGACTAGGAAAGACAGATACGCAGTATTTT
cdr3_aa: CASSQGLGKTDTQYF
j_call: TRBJ2-3
v_call: TRBV4-3
clone_size: many
d_call: .

cdr3_nt: TGTGCCAGCTCACCACTAGCGGGGTACACAGATACGCAGTATTTT
cdr3_aa: CASSPLAGYTDTQYF
j_call: TRBJ2-3
v_call: TRBV18
clone_size: many
d_call: TRBD2

cdr3_nt: TGCGCCAGCAGCTTGGAATTTAGGGGGAGGACTGAAGCTTTCTTT
cdr3_aa: CASSLEFRGRTEAFF
j_call: TRBJ1-1
v_call: TRBV5-1
clone_size: many
d_call: .

cdr3_nt: TGCAGTGCTGGAGCGGGCCTCTCCTACAATGAGCAGTTCTTC
cdr3_aa: CSAGAGLSYNEQFF
j_call: TRBJ2-1
v_call: TRBV20-1
clone_size: many
d_call: .